The 2 T cell receptor beta chains below come from one sample, sequenced in a study of blood T cell repertoires in COVID-19. TCRdb keeps only in-frame clones here, not all; method: immunoSEQ multiplex PCR. The sample contains approximately 290,000 clones, 70% to 90% of which appear only once. The sequenced sample consisted of PBMCs or T cells enriched from blood (not recorded which). These receptors came from a woman younger than 45 who had recovered from COVID-19.

This sequence joins TRBV28 and TRBJ2-1, with 7 bases that match TRBD1. Germline lookup yields CDR1 MDHEN and CDR2 SYDVKM. The CDR3 extends over 13 amino acids. With 6 bases clipped from V and 6 bases from J, the junction kept 5 bases outside the gene matches. The CDR3 region has the DNA TGTGCCAGCAGGGGCAGGGGGTTCAATGAGCAGTTCTTC. It translates to CASRGRGFNEQFF.

The gene calls are TRBV14 and TRBJ2-7, with 7 bases lining up with TRBD1. This CDR3 region has 17 residues. V shed 0 bases and J 1 base; nucleotides not matched to a gene: 9. Germline V lookup: CDR1 SGHDN, CDR2 FVKESK. In DNA, the CDR3 is TGTGCCAGCAGCCAAGAACCCCCGACAGGGAAGTCCTACGAGCAGTACTTC. It yields the protein CASSQEPPTGKSYEQYF.